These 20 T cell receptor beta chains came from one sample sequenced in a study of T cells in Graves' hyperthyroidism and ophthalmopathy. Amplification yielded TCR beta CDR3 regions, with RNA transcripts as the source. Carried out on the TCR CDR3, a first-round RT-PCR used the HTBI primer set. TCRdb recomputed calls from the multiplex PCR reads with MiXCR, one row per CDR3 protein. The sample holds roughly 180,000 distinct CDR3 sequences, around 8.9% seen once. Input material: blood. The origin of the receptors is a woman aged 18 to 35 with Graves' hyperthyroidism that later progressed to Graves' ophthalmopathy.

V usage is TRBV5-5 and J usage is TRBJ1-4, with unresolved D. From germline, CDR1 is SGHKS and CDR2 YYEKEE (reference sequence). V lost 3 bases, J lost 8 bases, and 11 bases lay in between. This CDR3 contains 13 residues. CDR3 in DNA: TGTGCCAGCAGCTATCGCGACATCGAAAAACTGTTTTTT. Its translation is CASSYRDIEKLFF.

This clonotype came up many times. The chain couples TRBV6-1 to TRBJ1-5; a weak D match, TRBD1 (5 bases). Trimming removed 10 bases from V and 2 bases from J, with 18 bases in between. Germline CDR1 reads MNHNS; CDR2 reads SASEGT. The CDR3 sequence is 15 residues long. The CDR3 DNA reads TGTGCCACCGCAAAGGCAGGGCTAGGCAATCAGCCCCAGCATTTT. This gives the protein CATAKAGLGNQPQHF.

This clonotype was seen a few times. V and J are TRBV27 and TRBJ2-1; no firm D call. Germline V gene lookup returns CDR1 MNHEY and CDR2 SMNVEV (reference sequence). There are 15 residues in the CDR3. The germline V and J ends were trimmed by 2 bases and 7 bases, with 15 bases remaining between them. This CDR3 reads CASSLIQNPVNEQFF. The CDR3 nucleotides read TGTGCCAGCAGTTTAATTCAAAACCCCGTTAATGAGCAGTTCTTC.

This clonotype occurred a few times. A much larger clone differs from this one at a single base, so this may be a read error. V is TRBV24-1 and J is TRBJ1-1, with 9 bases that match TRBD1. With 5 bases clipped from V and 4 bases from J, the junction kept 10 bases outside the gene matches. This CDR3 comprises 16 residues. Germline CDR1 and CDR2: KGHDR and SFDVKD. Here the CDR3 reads CATSASGTGMSTEAFF. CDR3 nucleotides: TGTGCCACCAGTGCCTCCGGGACAGGGATGAGCACTGAAGCTTTCTTT.

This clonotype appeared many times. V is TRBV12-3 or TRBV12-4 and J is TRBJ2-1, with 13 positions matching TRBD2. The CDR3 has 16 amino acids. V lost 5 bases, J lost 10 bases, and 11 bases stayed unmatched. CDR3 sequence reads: CASSLRGTSGIREQFF. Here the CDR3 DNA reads TGTGCCAGCAGTCTCAGGGGGACTAGCGGGATCCGGGAGCAGTTCTTC.

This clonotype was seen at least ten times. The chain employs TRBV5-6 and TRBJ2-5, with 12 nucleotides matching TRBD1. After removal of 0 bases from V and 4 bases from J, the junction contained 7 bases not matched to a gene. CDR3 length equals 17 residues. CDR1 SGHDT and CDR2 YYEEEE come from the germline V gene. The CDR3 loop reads CASSLEGQGASGETQYF. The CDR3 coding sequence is TGTGCCAGCAGCTTGGAGGGACAGGGGGCGTCCGGAGAGACCCAGTACTTC.

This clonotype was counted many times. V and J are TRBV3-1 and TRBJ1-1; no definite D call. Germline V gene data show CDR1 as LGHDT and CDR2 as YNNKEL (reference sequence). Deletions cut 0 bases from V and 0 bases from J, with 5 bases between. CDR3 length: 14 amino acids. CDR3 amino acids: CASSQDWMNTEAFF. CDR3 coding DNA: TGTGCCAGCAGCCAAGATTGGATGAACACTGAAGCTTTCTTT.

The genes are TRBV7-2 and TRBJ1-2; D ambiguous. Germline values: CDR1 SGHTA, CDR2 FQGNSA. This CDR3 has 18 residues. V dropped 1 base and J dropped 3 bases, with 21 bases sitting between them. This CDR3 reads CASSLGSPAELPYYGYTF. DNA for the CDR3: TGTGCCAGCAGCTTAGGATCGCCGGCCGAGCTTCCCTACTATGGCTACACCTTC.

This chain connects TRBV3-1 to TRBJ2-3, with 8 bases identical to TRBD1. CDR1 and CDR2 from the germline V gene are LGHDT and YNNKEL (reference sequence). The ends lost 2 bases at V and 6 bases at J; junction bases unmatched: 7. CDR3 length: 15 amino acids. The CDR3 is CASSQSQGATDTQYF. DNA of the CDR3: TGTGCCAGCAGCCAAAGTCAGGGGGCGACGGATACGCAGTATTTT.

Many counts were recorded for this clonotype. The CDR3 bases are TGTGCCAGCAGCCAAGATACCGGGAATTACAATGAGCAGTTCTTC. Translation: CASSQDTGNYNEQFF. The chain employs TRBV3-1 and TRBJ2-1, with D maybe TRBD2 (5 bases). Germline V gene data show CDR1 as LGHDT and CDR2 as YNNKEL (reference sequence). This CDR3 is built from 15 residues. Trimming took off 0 bases at V and 4 bases at J, with 10 bases between the two ends.

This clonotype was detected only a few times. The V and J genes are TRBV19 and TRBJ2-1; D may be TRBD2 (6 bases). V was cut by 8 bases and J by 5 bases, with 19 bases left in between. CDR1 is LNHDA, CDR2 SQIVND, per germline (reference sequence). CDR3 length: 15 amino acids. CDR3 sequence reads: CASCSWGTPNNEQFF. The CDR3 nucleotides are TGTGCCAGTTGCTCTTGGGGGACTCCTAACAATGAGCAGTTCTTC.

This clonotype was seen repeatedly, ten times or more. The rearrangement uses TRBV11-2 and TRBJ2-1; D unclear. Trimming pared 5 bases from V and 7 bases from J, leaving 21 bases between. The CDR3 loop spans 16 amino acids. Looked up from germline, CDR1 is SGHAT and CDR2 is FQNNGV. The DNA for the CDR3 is TGTGCCAGCAGCCCTATCAGTAGCCTCCCTTTGAATGAGCAGTTCTTC. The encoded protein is CASSPISSLPLNEQFF. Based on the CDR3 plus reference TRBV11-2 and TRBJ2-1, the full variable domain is EAGVAQSPRYKIIEKRQSVAFWCNPISGHATLYWYQQILGQGPKLLIQFQNNGVVDDSQLPKDRFSAERLKGVDSTLKIQPAKLEDSAVYLCASSPISSLPLNEQFFGPGTRLTVL.

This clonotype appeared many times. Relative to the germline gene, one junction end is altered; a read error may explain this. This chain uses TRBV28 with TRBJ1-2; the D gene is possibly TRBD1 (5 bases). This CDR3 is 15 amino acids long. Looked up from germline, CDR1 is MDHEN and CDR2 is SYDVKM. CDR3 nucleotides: TGTACCAGCAGTTTCCTCGGGCAGACAGCCTACGGCTACACCTTC. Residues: CTSSFLGQTAYGYTF.

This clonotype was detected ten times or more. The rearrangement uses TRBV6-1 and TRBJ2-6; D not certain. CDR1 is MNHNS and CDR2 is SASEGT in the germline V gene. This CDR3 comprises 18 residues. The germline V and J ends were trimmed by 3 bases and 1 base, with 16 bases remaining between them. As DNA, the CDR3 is TGTGCCAGCAGTGATGACGGCAGGAAAGTTTCTGGGGCCAACGTCCTGACTTTC. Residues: CASSDDGRKVSGANVLTF.

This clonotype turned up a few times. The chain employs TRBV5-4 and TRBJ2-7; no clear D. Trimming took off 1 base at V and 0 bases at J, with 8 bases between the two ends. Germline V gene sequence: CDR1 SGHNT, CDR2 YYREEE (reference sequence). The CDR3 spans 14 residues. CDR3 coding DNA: TGTGCCAGCAGCTTGAGTGGTCACTCCTACGAGCAGTACTTC. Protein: CASSLSGHSYEQYF.

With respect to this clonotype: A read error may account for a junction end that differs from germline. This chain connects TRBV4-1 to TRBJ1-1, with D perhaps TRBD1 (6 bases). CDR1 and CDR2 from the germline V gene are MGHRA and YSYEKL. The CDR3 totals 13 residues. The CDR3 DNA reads TGCGCCAGCAGCCAAACAGGGAACACTAAAGCTTTCTTT. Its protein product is CASSQTGNTKAFF.

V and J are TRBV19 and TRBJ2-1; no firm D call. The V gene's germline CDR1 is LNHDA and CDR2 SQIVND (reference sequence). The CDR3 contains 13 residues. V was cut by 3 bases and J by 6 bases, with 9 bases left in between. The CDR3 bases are TGTGCCAGTAGTATGTCGACGGGCAATGAGCAGTTCTTC. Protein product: CASSMSTGNEQFF.

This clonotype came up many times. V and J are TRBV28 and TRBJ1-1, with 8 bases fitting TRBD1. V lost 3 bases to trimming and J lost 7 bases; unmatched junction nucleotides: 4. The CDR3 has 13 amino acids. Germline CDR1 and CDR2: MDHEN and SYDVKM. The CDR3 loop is CASSFNRGGEAFF. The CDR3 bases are TGTGCCAGCAGTTTTAACAGGGGGGGTGAAGCTTTCTTT.

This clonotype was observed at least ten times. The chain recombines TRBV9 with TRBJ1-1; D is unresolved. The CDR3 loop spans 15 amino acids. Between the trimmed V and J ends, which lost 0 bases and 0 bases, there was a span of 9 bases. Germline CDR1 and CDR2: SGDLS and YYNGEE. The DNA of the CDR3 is TGTGCCAGCAGCGTAGACCTACGAATGAACACTGAAGCTTTCTTT. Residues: CASSVDLRMNTEAFF. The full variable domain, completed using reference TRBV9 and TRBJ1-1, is DSGVTQTPKHLITATGQRVTLRCSPRSGDLSVYWYQQSLDQGLQFLIQYYNGEERAKGNILERFSAQQFPDLHSELNLSSLELGDSALYFCASSVDLRMNTEAFFGQGTRLTVV.

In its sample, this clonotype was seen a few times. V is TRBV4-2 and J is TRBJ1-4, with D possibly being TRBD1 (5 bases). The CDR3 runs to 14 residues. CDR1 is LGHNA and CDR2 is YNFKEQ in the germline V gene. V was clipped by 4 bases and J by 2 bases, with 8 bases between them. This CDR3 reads CASSPGDTNEKLFF. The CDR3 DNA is TGTGCCAGCAGCCCCGGGGACACTAATGAAAAACTGTTTTTT.